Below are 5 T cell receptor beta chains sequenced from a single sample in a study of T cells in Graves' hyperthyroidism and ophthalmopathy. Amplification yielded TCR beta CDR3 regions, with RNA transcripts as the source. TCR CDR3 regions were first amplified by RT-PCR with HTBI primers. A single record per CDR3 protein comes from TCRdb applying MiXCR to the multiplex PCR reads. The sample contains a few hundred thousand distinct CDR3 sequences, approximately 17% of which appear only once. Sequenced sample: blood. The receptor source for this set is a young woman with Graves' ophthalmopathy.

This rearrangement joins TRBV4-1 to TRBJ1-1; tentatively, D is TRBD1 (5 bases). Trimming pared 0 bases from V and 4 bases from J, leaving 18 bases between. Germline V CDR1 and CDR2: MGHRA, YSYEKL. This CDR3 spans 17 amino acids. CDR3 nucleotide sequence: TGCGCCAGCAGCCAAGAAGGTGCTGACAGCTACATCACTGAAGCTTTCTTT. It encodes CASSQEGADSYITEAFF.

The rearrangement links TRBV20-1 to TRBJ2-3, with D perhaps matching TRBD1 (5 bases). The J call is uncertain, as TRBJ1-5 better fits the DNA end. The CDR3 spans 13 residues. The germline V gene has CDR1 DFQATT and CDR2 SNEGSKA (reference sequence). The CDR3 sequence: CSAKGDGTDTQHF. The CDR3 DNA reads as TGCAGTGCTAAAGGGGATGGCACAGATACGCAGCATTTT.

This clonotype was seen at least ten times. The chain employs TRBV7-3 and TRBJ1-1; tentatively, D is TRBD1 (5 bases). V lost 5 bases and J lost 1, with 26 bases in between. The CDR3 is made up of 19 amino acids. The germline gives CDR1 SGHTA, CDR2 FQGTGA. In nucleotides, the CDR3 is TGTGCCAGCAGCACCAAGGTTTGGGTAGGGGACTCTCCGAACACTGAAGCTTTCTTT. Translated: CASSTKVWVGDSPNTEAFF.

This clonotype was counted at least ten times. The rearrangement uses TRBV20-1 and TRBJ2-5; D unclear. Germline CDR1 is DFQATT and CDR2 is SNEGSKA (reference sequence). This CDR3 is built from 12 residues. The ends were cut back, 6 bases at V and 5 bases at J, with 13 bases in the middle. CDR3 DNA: TGCAGTGCGTCATGGCGTGGGGAGACCCAGTACTTC. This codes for CSASWRGETQYF.

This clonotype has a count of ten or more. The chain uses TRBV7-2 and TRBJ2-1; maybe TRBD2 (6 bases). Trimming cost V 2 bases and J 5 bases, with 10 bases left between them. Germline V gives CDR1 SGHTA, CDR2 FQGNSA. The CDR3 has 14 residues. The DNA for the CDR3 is TGTGCCAGCAGCTTAATGGGACTCAACAATGAGCAGTTCTTC. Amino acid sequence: CASSLMGLNNEQFF.